The clone carrying this TCR beta chain came up many times. What it binds is not known. RNA transcripts were the template for amplifying TCR beta CDR3 regions. The HTBI primer set was used in a first-round RT-PCR of the TCR CDR3. TCRdb used MiXCR to reprocess the multiplex PCR reads, holding one entry per CDR3 protein. The sample lists under 400,000 distinct CDR3 sequences; roughly 15% were seen once. The data stem from a study of T cells in Graves' hyperthyroidism and ophthalmopathy. Study-wide results and limits: Most expanded thyroid clonotypes above 0.001 recurred in blood. A model of 13 V-J features distinguished ophthalmopathy from stable hyperthyroidism.

On the basis of clinical symptoms, serum thyroxine and TRAb, thyroid ultrasound and orbital computed tomography, diagnoses were made. V trimming: 2 bases; J trimming: 2 bases; junction bases outside the gene matches: 4. The CDR3 contains 15 residues. Germline V gene lookup returns CDR1 KGHSH and CDR2 LQKENI. Sequences were obtained from blood. This rearrangement joins TRBV18 to TRBJ2-7, with TRBD1 matching 9 bases. The origin of this receptor is a woman aged 60 to 75 with Graves' ophthalmopathy. The DNA of the CDR3 is TGTGCCAGCTCACCAGAGGGACAGGGAACCTACGAGCAGTACTTC. Protein product: CASSPEGQGTYEQYF.